This entry describes one T cell receptor (beta chain). The specificity of this receptor is unknown. No base qualities exist here, and no much larger clone lies one base off it. This record belongs to a study of CD4 T cell repertoires in COVID-19 (dated by TCRdb to the early 2020s). In terms of the full investigation: To analyze cross-reactivity, CFSE-low cells were expanded with IL-2 for around ten days and then labeled again and restimulated with spike proteins from other coronaviruses. TCR Vbeta repertoire analysis of SARS-CoV-2-reactive T cells was conducted at the subset level in a few recovered individuals. Naturally processed CD4+ T cell responses to SARS-CoV-2 spike and nucleoprotein were characterized in COVID-19-recovered individuals, and clonal composition was assessed by TCR Vbeta sequencing.

CDR1 and CDR2 were assigned from the germline V gene as SGHDT and YYEEEE. Germline trimming: 0 bases from V, 2 bases from J; junction bases outside gene matches: 4. Inclusive of the bounding cysteine and phenylalanine, the CDR3 is 16 residues long. Only CDR3 DNA is held: 48 bases, read in frame from base 1. The investigation overall reported the following: Several of the most expanded SARS-CoV-2-reactive clonotypes were found to be shared between two or all three memory subsets, suggesting intraclonal diversification. Between roughly 7 and 26% of SARS-CoV-2 clonotypes were also detected in SARS-CoV and/or HKU1 spike-stimulated secondary cultures, consistent with cross-reactivity.

The library was produced with the immunoSEQ multiplex PCR assay. In the paper's pipeline: The Chao-Jaccard similarity index and counts of shared clonotypes were used to quantify repertoire overlap between subsets. The clones in this table, taken by TCRdb from immuneACCESS, are in-frame only. Not every clone is retained; where verified, under half of the shortfall comes from an unresolved V gene, and the cause of the rest is unknown. V and J calls and clone size are as listed in that table; D and trimming were resolved from the DNA. The sample table contains about 75,000 clones; only one count was recorded for about 80% of them. The ten largest clones capture 0.45% to 0.7% of the sample. In light of the paper, this sample's time point label describes: sample from a COVID-19-recovered individual after infection. The donors were patients who had gone through COVID-19 ranging from mild to severe and had recovered. Uncultured memory T cell samples were subjected to sequencing directly after ex vivo isolation. CD4+ total memory, central memory, effector memory and circulating T follicular helper cells were isolated from peripheral blood mononuclear cells.

The chain is made from TRBV5-6 and TRBJ2-1; 8 nucleotides in the junction match TRBD2. The sample here was CD4+ T cells from peripheral blood, taken after recovery from COVID-19. This TCR was recovered from a human donor who had COVID-19. The sequenced DNA: TGTGCCAGCAGCTTGGAGCTAGCGGGTCCCTACAATGAGCAGTTCTTC. It translates to CASSLELAGPYNEQFF. Beyond the CDR3, the reference TRBV5-6 and TRBJ2-1 genes provide the residues; the full variable domain reads: DAGVTQSPTHLIKTRGQQVTLRCSPKSGHDTVSWYQQALGQGPQFIFQYYEEEERQRGNFPDRFSGHQFPNYSSELNVNALLLGDSALYLCASSLELAGPYNEQFFGPGTRLTVL.